A selection of T cell receptor beta chains follows, all from one sample in a study of T cells in Graves' hyperthyroidism and ophthalmopathy. MiXCR, run by TCRdb on the multiplex PCR reads, gives a single entry per CDR3 protein. The data hold a few hundred thousand distinct CDR3 sequences, with under 20% observed a single time. Source material: blood. The receptors shown here come from a man aged 18 to 35 with Graves' ophthalmopathy. The CDR3 runs from the conserved cysteine through the conserved F or W. Fields, in order: D gene, clone size, V gene, J gene, CDR3 protein, CDR3 DNA. D genes are given only for firm matches. Some rows mark clone size as missing; the rest say once, few, many or name a class of expanded clone.

D gene: TRBD2
clone size: .
V gene: TRBV5-1
J gene: TRBJ2-3
CDR3 protein: CASTWGSGGSDTQYF
CDR3 DNA: TGCGCCAGTACCTGGGGTAGCGGGGGTTCAGATACGCAGTATTTT

D gene: .
clone size: many
V gene: TRBV12-3/TRBV12-4
J gene: TRBJ2-7
CDR3 protein: CASSIDRPYEQYF
CDR3 DNA: TGTGCCAGCAGTATTGACAGACCCTACGAGCAGTACTTC

D gene: .
clone size: few
V gene: TRBV2
J gene: TRBJ2-1
CDR3 protein: CASSEAEAYNEQFF
CDR3 DNA: TGTGCCAGCAGTGAAGCGGAAGCGTACAATGAGCAGTTCTTC

D gene: .
clone size: few
V gene: TRBV5-1
J gene: TRBJ1-2
CDR3 protein: CASSIGPDSEGGYTF
CDR3 DNA: TGCGCCAGCAGCATAGGACCGGACTCGGAGGGCGGCTACACCTTC

D gene: .
clone size: .
V gene: TRBV10-3
J gene: TRBJ2-2
CDR3 protein: CAISEGPANTGELFF
CDR3 DNA: TGTGCCATCAGTGAGGGGCCTGCGAACACCGGGGAGCTGTTTTTT

D gene: TRBD1
clone size: many
V gene: TRBV2
J gene: TRBJ1-2
CDR3 protein: CASSGQVLYGYTF
CDR3 DNA: TGTGCCAGCAGCGGACAGGTCTTATATGGCTACACCTTC

D gene: .
clone size: few
V gene: TRBV10-3
J gene: TRBJ2-3
CDR3 protein: CAISESTQGTDTQYF
CDR3 DNA: TGTGCCATCAGTGAGTCGACTCAGGGCACAGATACGCAGTATTTT

D gene: .
clone size: many
V gene: TRBV5-1
J gene: TRBJ1-1
CDR3 protein: CASSLAWRTEAFF
CDR3 DNA: TGCGCCAGCAGCTTGGCGTGGCGGACTGAAGCTTTCTTT

D gene: .
clone size: .
V gene: TRBV24-1
J gene: TRBJ2-7
CDR3 protein: CATSDSDRRYEQYF
CDR3 DNA: TGTGCCACCAGTGACTCCGACAGGCGCTACGAGCAGTACTTC

D gene: .
clone size: .
V gene: TRBV12-3/TRBV12-4
J gene: TRBJ2-7
CDR3 protein: CASSLGDEDKQYF
CDR3 DNA: TGTGCCAGCAGTCTAGGAGACGAAGACAAGCAGTACTTC

D gene: .
clone size: few
V gene: TRBV7-9
J gene: TRBJ2-5
CDR3 protein: CASSLEGFQETQYF
CDR3 DNA: TGTGCCAGCAGTTTAGAGGGATTCCAAGAGACCCAGTACTTC

D gene: TRBD1
clone size: many
V gene: TRBV5-1
J gene: TRBJ1-1
CDR3 protein: CASSLWGTGSRSEDTEAFF
CDR3 DNA: TGCGCCAGCAGCTTGTGGGGGACAGGCTCCCGATCAGAGGACACTGAAGCTTTCTTT

D gene: .
clone size: few
V gene: TRBV10-2
J gene: TRBJ1-1
CDR3 protein: CASSLRDREAFF
CDR3 DNA: TGCGCCAGCAGTCTCCGGGACCGTGAAGCTTTCTTT

D gene: TRBD2
clone size: many
V gene: TRBV6-1
J gene: TRBJ2-3
CDR3 protein: CASSATSAADTQYF
CDR3 DNA: TGTGCCAGCAGCGCTACTAGCGCGGCAGATACGCAGTATTTT

D gene: TRBD1
clone size: many
V gene: TRBV12-3/TRBV12-4
J gene: TRBJ1-4
CDR3 protein: CASRLRGVAEKLFF
CDR3 DNA: TGTGCCAGCAGACTCAGGGGGGTAGCGGAAAAACTGTTTTTT

D gene: TRBD1
clone size: few
V gene: TRBV27
J gene: TRBJ1-2
CDR3 protein: CASSLPGQGREGYTF
CDR3 DNA: TGTGCCAGCAGTTTACCGGGACAGGGGAGAGAGGGCTACACCTTC

D gene: TRBD1
clone size: many
V gene: TRBV11-2
J gene: TRBJ2-5
CDR3 protein: CASSRDRGETQYF
CDR3 DNA: TGTGCCAGCAGCCGGGACAGGGGAGAGACCCAGTACTTC

D gene: .
clone size: .
V gene: TRBV29-1
J gene: TRBJ2-7
CDR3 protein: CSVWGALNEQYF
CDR3 DNA: TGCAGCGTCTGGGGGGCCCTCAACGAGCAGTACTTC

D gene: .
clone size: .
V gene: TRBV19
J gene: TRBJ1-2
CDR3 protein: CATSIGYGYTF
CDR3 DNA: TGTGCCACCAGCATAGGGTATGGCTACACCTTC

D gene: TRBD1
clone size: many
V gene: TRBV6-1
J gene: TRBJ1-5
CDR3 protein: CASSPGTGGGQPQHF
CDR3 DNA: TGTGCCAGCAGTCCCGGGACAGGGGGAGGACAGCCCCAGCATTTT

D gene: .
clone size: .
V gene: TRBV27
J gene: TRBJ2-4
CDR3 protein: CASSLLPQQLAKNIQYF
CDR3 DNA: TGTGCCAGCAGTTTATTACCCCAACAGCTAGCCAAAAACATTCAGTACTTC

D gene: .
clone size: many
V gene: TRBV11-2
J gene: TRBJ1-1
CDR3 protein: CASSPGMNTEAFF
CDR3 DNA: TGTGCCAGCAGCCCAGGGATGAACACTGAAGCTTTCTTT

D gene: .
clone size: many
V gene: TRBV6-2/TRBV6-3
J gene: TRBJ2-1
CDR3 protein: CASSPLGAALYNEQFF
CDR3 DNA: TGTGCCAGCAGTCCGTTAGGAGCGGCGTTGTACAATGAGCAGTTCTTC

D gene: .
clone size: .
V gene: TRBV6-2/TRBV6-3
J gene: TRBJ1-2
CDR3 protein: CASSYSQGFNYGYTF
CDR3 DNA: TGTGCCAGCAGTTACTCGCAGGGGTTTAACTATGGCTACACCTTC

D gene: TRBD1
clone size: .
V gene: TRBV6-1
J gene: TRBJ1-2
CDR3 protein: CASSATGGGFEGYTF
CDR3 DNA: TGTGCCAGCAGTGCCACAGGGGGTGGATTTGAGGGCTACACCTTC

D gene: .
clone size: few
V gene: TRBV10-1
J gene: TRBJ1-1
CDR3 protein: CASSKGGGTEAFF
CDR3 DNA: TGCGCCAGCAGTAAGGGGGGCGGCACTGAAGCTTTCTTT

D gene: .
clone size: .
V gene: TRBV9
J gene: TRBJ1-3
CDR3 protein: CASSGSGNTIYF
CDR3 DNA: TGTGCCAGCAGCGGGTCCGGAAACACCATATATTTT

D gene: TRBD1
clone size: few
V gene: TRBV29-1
J gene: TRBJ1-5
CDR3 protein: CSVDPGGNQPQHF
CDR3 DNA: TGCAGCGTTGACCCAGGGGGGAATCAGCCCCAGCATTTT

D gene: TRBD1
clone size: few
V gene: TRBV9
J gene: TRBJ2-5
CDR3 protein: CASSARQGHQETQYF
CDR3 DNA: TGTGCCAGCAGCGCAAGACAGGGTCACCAAGAGACCCAGTACTTC

D gene: TRBD1
clone size: many
V gene: TRBV2
J gene: TRBJ2-1
CDR3 protein: CASWPLSPTGSSNEQFF
CDR3 DNA: TGTGCCAGCTGGCCTCTAAGCCCGACAGGGTCATCCAATGAGCAGTTCTTC

D gene: TRBD1
clone size: many
V gene: TRBV5-1
J gene: TRBJ2-3
CDR3 protein: CASWDRGTVDTQYF
CDR3 DNA: TGCGCCAGTTGGGACAGGGGAACGGTAGATACGCAGTATTTT

D gene: .
clone size: many
V gene: TRBV2
J gene: TRBJ1-1
CDR3 protein: CASSSDSNTEAFF
CDR3 DNA: TGTGCCAGCAGTTCCGATTCGAACACTGAAGCTTTCTTT

D gene: TRBD1
clone size: many
V gene: TRBV29-1
J gene: TRBJ1-5
CDR3 protein: CSVGVICRGPHSNQPQHF
CDR3 DNA: TGCAGCGTAGGGGTCATTTGCAGGGGGCCCCATAGCAATCAGCCCCAGCATTTT